This T cell receptor (beta chain) was recorded in a study of T cell changes during pregnancy in multiple sclerosis. The germline CDR1 and CDR2 sequences are LGHNA and YSLEER. Germline trimming cut 1 base from V and 7 bases from J; bases unmatched to any gene: 10. The CDR3 totals 16 residues. This clone has just a few counts. Profiling relied on immunoSEQ multiplex PCR, and the TCRdb table lists in-frame clones only, not all of them. The sample carries some 74,000 clones, around 92% recorded once. The chain carries TRBV4-3 and TRBJ2-1; 7 bases are shared with TRBD2. The material sequenced was peripheral blood, taken before pregnancy. The receptor's source is a female donor with multiple sclerosis, enrolled in a pregnancy study. The DNA of the CDR3 is TGCGCCAGCAGCCAAGGGGAGGGGACTCGGGGGAATGAGCAGTTCTTC. Translation: CASSQGEGTRGNEQFF.